This record covers a single T cell receptor (beta chain). This record belongs to a study of T cell repertoires in ileal Crohn's disease. Per germline, CDR1 SGHRS and CDR2 YFSETQ. The ends were cut back, 1 base at V and 6 bases at J, with 10 bases in the middle. This CDR3 is built from 13 residues. Some clones are missing from TCRdb's copy, which holds only in-frame ones; the method was immunoSEQ multiplex PCR. The table lists about 4,900 clones, roughly 84% of them singletons. The J gene is TRBJ1-1, the V gene TRBV5-1; a weak D match, TRBD1 (5 bases). The origin of this receptor is an adult with Crohn's disease. Sequencing was performed on ileal tissue. The CDR3 sequence is CASSLNHRSEAFF. DNA of the CDR3: TGCGCCAGCAGCTTGAACCACAGGTCTGAAGCTTTCTTT.